These T cell receptor beta chains were read from a single sample in a study of T cells after yellow fever vaccination. TCRdb called the 5' RACE reads again in MiXCR, with one record for every CDR3 protein. Among a few hundred thousand distinct CDR3 sequences listed, 4.1% were seen once. The source was PBMCs, collected 5 days after the yellow fever booster vaccination. All receptors derive from a man younger than 35 who received the YFV17D yellow fever vaccine. Each CDR3 is given with its conserved first and last residue. Fields, in order: clone size, V gene, J gene, D gene, CDR3 protein, CDR3 DNA. The D gene is left open where the match is weak. The listing skips clone size in some rows; elsewhere it reads once, few, many or a size class.

clone size: NA
V gene: TRBV6-6
J gene: TRBJ2-5
D gene: NA
CDR3 protein: CASGSDRLQETQYF
CDR3 DNA: TGTGCCAGCGGTTCGGACAGACTCCAAGAGACCCAGTACTTC

clone size: many
V gene: TRBV6-2/TRBV6-3
J gene: TRBJ1-5
D gene: NA
CDR3 protein: CASRTVRNQPQHF
CDR3 DNA: TGTGCCAGCAGGACCGTCCGAAATCAGCCCCAGCATTTT

clone size: NA
V gene: TRBV10-3
J gene: TRBJ2-3
D gene: TRBD2
CDR3 protein: CAVLEERTSGSYTDTQYF
CDR3 DNA: TGTGCCGTCCTTGAAGAGAGGACTAGCGGGAGTTACACAGATACGCAGTATTTT

clone size: many
V gene: TRBV29-1
J gene: TRBJ2-2
D gene: NA
CDR3 protein: CSVEDWATGELFF
CDR3 DNA: TGCAGCGTTGAAGATTGGGCCACCGGGGAGCTGTTTTTT

clone size: NA
V gene: TRBV5-8
J gene: TRBJ2-5
D gene: TRBD1
CDR3 protein: CASTQTGKETQYF
CDR3 DNA: TGTGCCAGCACGCAGACAGGGAAAGAGACCCAGTACTTC

clone size: NA
V gene: TRBV14
J gene: TRBJ2-1
D gene: NA
CDR3 protein: CASSHPGSGEQFF
CDR3 DNA: TGTGCCAGCAGCCACCCAGGATCGGGTGAGCAGTTCTTC

clone size: NA
V gene: TRBV10-3
J gene: TRBJ2-5
D gene: NA
CDR3 protein: CAISEGWETQYF
CDR3 DNA: TGTGCCATCAGTGAGGGATGGGAGACCCAGTACTTC

clone size: few
V gene: TRBV20-1
J gene: TRBJ2-3
D gene: TRBD2
CDR3 protein: CSASDSGGTTDTQYF
CDR3 DNA: TGCAGTGCTAGTGATAGCGGGGGGACCACAGATACGCAGTATTTT

clone size: few
V gene: TRBV7-2
J gene: TRBJ2-1
D gene: TRBD1
CDR3 protein: CASSLTGGTYNEQFF
CDR3 DNA: TGTGCCAGCAGCTTAACAGGGGGAACCTACAATGAGCAGTTCTTC

clone size: NA
V gene: TRBV7-8
J gene: TRBJ1-1
D gene: NA
CDR3 protein: CASRMLGDTEAFF
CDR3 DNA: TGTGCCAGCAGGATGTTGGGGGACACTGAAGCTTTCTTT

clone size: few
V gene: TRBV20-1
J gene: TRBJ1-4
D gene: NA
CDR3 protein: CSARETTGSNEKLFF
CDR3 DNA: TGCAGTGCTAGAGAGACGACAGGCTCTAATGAAAAACTGTTTTTT

clone size: few
V gene: TRBV19
J gene: TRBJ1-3
D gene: NA
CDR3 protein: CASSMVWAAGNTIYF
CDR3 DNA: TGTGCCAGTAGTATGGTCTGGGCTGCTGGAAACACCATATATTTT

clone size: few
V gene: TRBV12-3/TRBV12-4
J gene: TRBJ1-1
D gene: NA
CDR3 protein: CASSTGLGNSFF
CDR3 DNA: TGTGCCAGCAGTACAGGGCTCGGAAATTCTTTCTTT

clone size: many
V gene: TRBV7-6
J gene: TRBJ2-5
D gene: TRBD2
CDR3 protein: CASSSAGGFGETQYF
CDR3 DNA: TGTGCCAGCAGCTCCGCCGGGGGGTTTGGGGAGACCCAGTACTTC

clone size: few
V gene: TRBV12-3/TRBV12-4
J gene: TRBJ1-2
D gene: NA
CDR3 protein: CASSLVHGGAPNYGYTF
CDR3 DNA: TGTGCCAGCAGCCTAGTCCACGGGGGCGCCCCTAACTATGGCTACACCTTC

clone size: many
V gene: TRBV4-3
J gene: TRBJ2-5
D gene: TRBD1
CDR3 protein: CASSQEGDREWSETQYF
CDR3 DNA: TGCGCCAGCAGCCAAGAGGGGGACAGGGAGTGGTCGGAGACCCAGTACTTC

clone size: many
V gene: TRBV3-1
J gene: TRBJ1-5
D gene: NA
CDR3 protein: CASSQNIREEQPQHF
CDR3 DNA: TGTGCCAGCAGCCAAAATATCCGGGAGGAACAGCCCCAGCATTTT

clone size: few
V gene: TRBV11-2
J gene: TRBJ2-1
D gene: TRBD1
CDR3 protein: CASSQDRGHEQFF
CDR3 DNA: TGTGCCAGCAGCCAGGACAGGGGACATGAGCAGTTCTTC

clone size: many
V gene: TRBV12-3/TRBV12-4
J gene: TRBJ2-5
D gene: NA
CDR3 protein: CASSPWPGETQYF
CDR3 DNA: TGTGCCAGCAGTCCTTGGCCGGGAGAGACCCAGTACTTC

clone size: few
V gene: TRBV6-5
J gene: TRBJ1-4
D gene: NA
CDR3 protein: CASSYSTWAEKLFF
CDR3 DNA: TGTGCCAGCAGTTACTCCACCTGGGCTGAAAAACTGTTTTTT

clone size: few
V gene: TRBV5-1
J gene: TRBJ1-4
D gene: NA
CDR3 protein: CASSFGSLNEKLFF
CDR3 DNA: TGCGCCAGCAGCTTCGGTAGCCTTAATGAAAAACTGTTTTTT

clone size: few
V gene: TRBV12-3/TRBV12-4
J gene: TRBJ2-2
D gene: NA
CDR3 protein: CASSLSRTGELFF
CDR3 DNA: TGTGCCAGCAGTTTGTCGCGGACCGGGGAGCTGTTTTTT

clone size: few
V gene: TRBV14
J gene: TRBJ1-4
D gene: NA
CDR3 protein: CASSQGGETVEKLFF
CDR3 DNA: TGTGCCAGCAGCCAAGGGGGGGAGACAGTTGAAAAACTGTTTTTT

clone size: NA
V gene: TRBV24-1
J gene: TRBJ2-6
D gene: NA
CDR3 protein: CATSAAPGGSGANVLTF
CDR3 DNA: TGTGCCACCAGTGCTGCCCCTGGGGGGTCTGGGGCCAACGTCCTGACTTTC

clone size: many
V gene: TRBV7-7
J gene: TRBJ2-1
D gene: NA
CDR3 protein: CASSPVGLGNEQFF
CDR3 DNA: TGTGCTAGCAGCCCGGTGGGGTTGGGAAATGAGCAGTTCTTC

clone size: NA
V gene: TRBV29-1
J gene: TRBJ2-3
D gene: NA
CDR3 protein: CSVTSPVVRVTDTQYF
CDR3 DNA: TGCAGCGTTACTAGCCCGGTGGTCCGTGTCACAGATACGCAGTATTTT

clone size: few
V gene: TRBV6-5
J gene: TRBJ2-3
D gene: TRBD2
CDR3 protein: CASSYPQPFFGGAFADTQYF
CDR3 DNA: TGTGCCAGCAGTTACCCCCAACCATTCTTCGGGGGGGCCTTTGCAGATACGCAGTATTTT

clone size: many
V gene: TRBV6-2/TRBV6-3
J gene: TRBJ1-1
D gene: NA
CDR3 protein: CASSYSGGPPEAFF
CDR3 DNA: TGTGCCAGCAGTTACTCGGGGGGGCCCCCAGAAGCTTTCTTT

clone size: many
V gene: TRBV20-1
J gene: TRBJ2-1
D gene: NA
CDR3 protein: CSASDAGALKNEQFF
CDR3 DNA: TGCAGTGCTAGCGACGCGGGGGCCTTGAAGAATGAGCAGTTCTTC

clone size: few
V gene: TRBV24-1
J gene: TRBJ1-5
D gene: TRBD1
CDR3 protein: CATSDHPMTGGNCQPQHF
CDR3 DNA: TGTGCCACCAGTGATCACCCCATGACAGGGGGTAATTGTCAGCCCCAGCATTTT

clone size: many
V gene: TRBV7-3
J gene: TRBJ2-5
D gene: TRBD2
CDR3 protein: CASSLGTSGPAGETQYF
CDR3 DNA: TGTGCCAGCAGCCTCGGGACTAGCGGCCCGGCAGGAGAGACCCAGTACTTC

clone size: few
V gene: TRBV7-9
J gene: TRBJ1-1
D gene: NA
CDR3 protein: CASSQGSLGTEAFF
CDR3 DNA: TGTGCCAGCAGCCAAGGATCCCTCGGCACTGAAGCTTTCTTT

clone size: NA
V gene: TRBV19
J gene: TRBJ2-1
D gene: TRBD2
CDR3 protein: CASSISGTSGWNEQFF
CDR3 DNA: TGTGCCAGTAGTATTTCCGGGACTAGCGGGTGGAATGAGCAGTTCTTC

clone size: few
V gene: TRBV4-1
J gene: TRBJ1-3
D gene: TRBD1
CDR3 protein: CASSRGQGANSGNTIYF
CDR3 DNA: TGCGCCAGCAGCCGAGGACAGGGGGCTAACTCTGGAAACACCATATATTTT

clone size: NA
V gene: TRBV28
J gene: TRBJ2-7
D gene: NA
CDR3 protein: CASAIGVGDEQYF
CDR3 DNA: TGTGCCAGCGCTATAGGGGTGGGCGACGAGCAGTACTTC

clone size: few
V gene: TRBV7-9
J gene: TRBJ1-1
D gene: NA
CDR3 protein: CASSSGWTEAFF
CDR3 DNA: TGTGCCAGCAGTTCCGGTTGGACTGAAGCTTTCTTT